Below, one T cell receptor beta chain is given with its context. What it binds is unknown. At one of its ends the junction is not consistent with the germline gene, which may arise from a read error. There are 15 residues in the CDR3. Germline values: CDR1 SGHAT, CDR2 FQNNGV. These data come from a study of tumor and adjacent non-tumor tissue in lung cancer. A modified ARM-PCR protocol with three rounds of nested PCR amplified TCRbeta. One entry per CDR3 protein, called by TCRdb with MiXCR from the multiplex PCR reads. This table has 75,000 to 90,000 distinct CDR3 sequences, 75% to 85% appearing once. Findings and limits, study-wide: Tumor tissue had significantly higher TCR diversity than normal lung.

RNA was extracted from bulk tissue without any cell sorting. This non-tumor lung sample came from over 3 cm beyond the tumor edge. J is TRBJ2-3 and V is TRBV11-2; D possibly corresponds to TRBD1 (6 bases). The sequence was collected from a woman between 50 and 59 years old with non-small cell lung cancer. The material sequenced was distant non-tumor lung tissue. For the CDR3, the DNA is TGTGCCAGTAGCTTAAGCCCCCCAGGGGACCATACGCAGTATTTT. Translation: CASSLSPPGDHTQYF.